This T cell receptor (beta chain) was documented in a study of blood T cell repertoires in COVID-19. Turning to the study itself: Collection of acute and convalescent COVID-19 samples took place in the United States, Italy and Spain. T cells, B-cell-depleted T cells, or PBMCs provided the cDNA or gDNA that served as material.

Sequencing was performed with immunoSEQ multiplex PCR; in TCRdb, only in-frame clones are kept and a portion is missing. In the table there are some 200,000 clones, about 87% of which are singletons. Participants spanned ages 18 to 89 years and resided in 20 to 30 US areas. Cohorts were determined from participant-reported clinical history. The CDR3 length is 15 residues. Trimming cost V 3 bases and J 7 bases, with 13 bases left between them. The germline V gene has CDR1 LGHNA and CDR2 YSLEER. The chain is built from TRBV4-3 and TRBJ1-6; D remains unclear. The sequence was collected from a man aged 18 to 30 with acute COVID-19. The sequenced sample consisted of PBMCs or T cells enriched from blood (not recorded which). In DNA form, the CDR3 reads TGCGCCAGCAGCCAGTCGAATCTAGGCAATTCACCCCTCCACTTT. This codes for CASSQSNLGNSPLHF.